This T cell receptor (beta chain) appears in the sequencing data of a study of T cells in Graves' hyperthyroidism and ophthalmopathy. V lost 5 bases, J lost 6 bases, and 14 bases lay in between. The CDR3 consists of 13 residues. Germline V gene lookup returns CDR1 LNHDA and CDR2 SQIVND (reference sequence). RNA transcripts served as the template for amplifying TCR beta CDR3 regions. The HTBI primer set was used in a first-round RT-PCR of the TCR CDR3. In TCRdb, the multiplex PCR reads were re-called with MiXCR into one record per CDR3 protein. The repertoire includes about 720,000 distinct CDR3 sequences, about a sixth of them detected once, and 8.4% sits in the top ten. Newly diagnosed hyperthyroidism, duration under 2 months, in patients aged 18 to 65. Patients were excluded because of uncontrolled infection, other autoimmune disease, pregnancy or lactation.

This receptor was obtained from a young man with Graves' hyperthyroidism. Sequences were obtained from blood. The gene calls are TRBV19 and TRBJ2-7; possible D gene TRBD1, 6 bases. The CDR3 DNA follows: TGTGCCAGTAGTCGTTCAGGGGCAGGCGAGCAGTACTTC. It is translated as CASSRSGAGEQYF.